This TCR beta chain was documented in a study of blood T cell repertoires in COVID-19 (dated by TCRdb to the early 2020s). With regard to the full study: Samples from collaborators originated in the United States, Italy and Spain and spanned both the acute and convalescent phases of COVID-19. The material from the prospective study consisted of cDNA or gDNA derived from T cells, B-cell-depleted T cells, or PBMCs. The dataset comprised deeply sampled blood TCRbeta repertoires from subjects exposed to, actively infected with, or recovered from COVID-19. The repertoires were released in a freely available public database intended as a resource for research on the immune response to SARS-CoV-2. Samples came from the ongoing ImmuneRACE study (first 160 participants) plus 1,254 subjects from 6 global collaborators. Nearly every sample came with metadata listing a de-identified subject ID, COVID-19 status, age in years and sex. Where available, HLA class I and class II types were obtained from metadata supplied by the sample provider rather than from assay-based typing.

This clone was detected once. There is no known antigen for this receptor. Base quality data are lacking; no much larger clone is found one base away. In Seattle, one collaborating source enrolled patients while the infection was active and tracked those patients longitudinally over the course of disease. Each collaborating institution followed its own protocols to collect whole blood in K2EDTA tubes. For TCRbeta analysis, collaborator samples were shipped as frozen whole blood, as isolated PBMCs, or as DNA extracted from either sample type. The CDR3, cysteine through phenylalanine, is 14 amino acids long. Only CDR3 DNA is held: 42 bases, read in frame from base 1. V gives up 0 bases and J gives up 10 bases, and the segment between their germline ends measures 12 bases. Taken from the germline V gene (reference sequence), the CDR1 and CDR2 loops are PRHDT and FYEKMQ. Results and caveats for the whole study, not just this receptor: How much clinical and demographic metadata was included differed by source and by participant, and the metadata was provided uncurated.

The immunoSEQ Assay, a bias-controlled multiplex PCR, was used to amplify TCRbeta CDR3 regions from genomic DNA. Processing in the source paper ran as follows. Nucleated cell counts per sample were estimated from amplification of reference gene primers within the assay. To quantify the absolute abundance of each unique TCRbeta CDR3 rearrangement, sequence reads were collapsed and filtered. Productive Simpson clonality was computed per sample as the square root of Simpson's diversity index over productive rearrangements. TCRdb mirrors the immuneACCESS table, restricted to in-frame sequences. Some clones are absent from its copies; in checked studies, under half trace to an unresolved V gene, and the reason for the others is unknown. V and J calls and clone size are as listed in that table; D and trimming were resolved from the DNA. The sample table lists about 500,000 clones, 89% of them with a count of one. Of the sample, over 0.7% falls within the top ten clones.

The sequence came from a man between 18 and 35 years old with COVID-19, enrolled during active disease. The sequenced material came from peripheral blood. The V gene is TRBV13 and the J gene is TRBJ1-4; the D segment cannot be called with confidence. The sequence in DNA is TGTGCCAGCAGCTTAGGGAGAGCCCACGGAAAACTGTTTTTT. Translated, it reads CASSLGRAHGKLFF.